This T cell receptor (beta chain) was recovered during a study of tumor-infiltrating lymphocytes in primary liver carcinoma. Study-wide background: Patients of both sexes were 30 to 69 years old.

This clonotype was detected ten times or more. Unsorted whole blood served as the source of blood RNA, and germline DNA was extracted as well. The input was around 500 ng total RNA; TCR beta cDNA was made from it with a constant-region primer. What produced the TCR beta libraries was three nested multiplex PCR rounds using slightly modified ARM-PCR. For around 9 cycles apiece, the opening two PCR rounds ran with TRBV1-TRBV30 forward primers and a C-beta reverse primer. TCRdb reanalysed the multiplex PCR reads using MiXCR and keeps one entry per CDR3 protein. This sample has 330,000 or so distinct CDR3 sequences, with around three fifths found just once. In germline, CDR1 is MNHEY, CDR2 SVGAGI. The CDR3 has 13 amino acids. V was clipped by 8 bases and J by 0 bases, with 10 bases between them.

The sequencing sample was made of peripheral blood. The gene calls are TRBV6-5 and TRBJ1-1; perhaps TRBD1 as D (5 bases). The sequence was obtained from a man aged 40-55 years with primary liver carcinoma and hepatitis B virus infection. CDR3 sequence: CASVSRVNTEAFF. The DNA of the CDR3 is TGTGCCAGCGTCTCCAGGGTGAACACTGAAGCTTTCTTT.